Described below is a single TCR beta chain sequence and its context. The source of the sample is a study of control samples from healthy donors and cancer patients. Germline loops: CDR1 LGHDT, CDR2 YNNKEL (reference sequence). The CDR3 loop spans 15 amino acids. V gave up 3 bases and J gave up 6 bases; unmatched junction bases: 7. Assay: immunoSEQ multiplex PCR; the TCRdb copy retains only in-frame clones and omits some. This table holds approximately 150,000 clones, roughly 89% found once. The receptor comes from a man aged 30 to 39 in good health. The sequencing sample was made of blood. The chain joins TRBV3-1 (or the pseudogene TRBV3-2) to TRBJ2-7; 11 bases line up with TRBD2. CDR3 in amino acids: CASSHATSGGIEQYF. The CDR3 DNA is TGTGCCAGCAGCCATGCAACTAGCGGGGGTATCGAGCAGTACTTC.